Listed below are T cell receptor beta chains from one sample, sequenced in a study of identifying expanded T cells in peripheral blood. The protocol was immunoSEQ multiplex PCR, while the TCRdb copy is restricted to in-frame clones and leaves out a portion. The data contain tens of thousands of clones, roughly four fifths of them singletons. The specimen sequenced was blood. The source of these receptors is a person aged 18 to 75 in good health. CDR3s include the opening cysteine and the closing phenylalanine or tryptophan. Fields, in order: D gene, V gene, CDR3 length, clone size, J gene, CDR3 DNA, CDR3 protein. D genes are given only for firm matches. Expanded clones get a size class; other rows say once, few or many, or leave the size out.

.	TRBV2	12	.	TRBJ1-2	TGTGCCAGCAGTGAAGATAACTATGGCTACACCTTC	CASSEDNYGYTF
TRBD1	TRBV5-5	17	once	TRBJ2-7	TGTGCCAGCAGCTCGAGACTCCTGAGACAGGGAAGATACGAGCAGTACTTC	CASSSRLLRQGRYEQYF
.	TRBV7-9	15	.	TRBJ1-3	TGTGCCAGCAGTTGGCGGCTTGGTTGGTTTGACCCTCATATATTT	CASSWRLGWFDPHIF
TRBD2	TRBV18	16	.	TRBJ2-2	TGTGCCAGCTCACGCCGAGCGGGAGGGAACACCGGGGAGCTGTTTTTT	CASSRRAGGNTGELFF
.	TRBV14	15	.	TRBJ1-2	TGTGCCAGCAGCCAAGTCGGGGGGGATGAGCGTGGCTACACCTTC	CASSQVGGDERGYTF
TRBD1	TRBV7-2	18	.	TRBJ2-5	TGTGCCAGCAGCTTAGGAGTTAGGGGATGGGGACAGTTAGAGACCCAGTACTTC	CASSLGVRGWGQLETQYF
.	TRBV5-5	15	.	TRBJ2-2	TGTGCCAGCAGCTTGGCGACAGTTAACACCGGGGAGCTGTTTTTT	CASSLATVNTGELFF
.	TRBV29-1	11	.	TRBJ2-2	TGCAGCGTTGCCGACACCGGGGAGCTGTTTTTT	CSVADTGELFF
.	TRBV10-1	14	once	TRBJ2-3	TGCGCCAGCAGTGAGTCTACGGGGGCCGATACGCAGTATTTT	CASSESTGADTQYF
.	TRBV7-9	14	once	TRBJ2-5	TGTGCCAGCAGCTTAGCGCAGATCCAAGAGACCCAGTACTTC	CASSLAQIQETQYF
TRBD2	TRBV19	13	.	TRBJ2-7	TGTGCCAGTAGTAGGGGACTAGCCTACGAGCAGTACTTC	CASSRGLAYEQYF
.	TRBV21-1	21	.	TRBJ2-6	TGTGCCAGCAGCTTTATATTAGGCCTGAACAGGCTATGTTTAGGGGCCAACGTCCTGACTTTC	CASSFILGLNRLCLGANVLTF
TRBD2	TRBV4-3	15	.	TRBJ2-7	TGCGCCAGCAGCCAAGATCTGGGCGGGAGCTACGAGCAGTACTTC	CASSQDLGGSYEQYF
.	TRBV19	18	.	TRBJ2-6	TGTGCCAGTAGCTCCGACAGACCCTCGAGCTCTGGGGCCAACGTCCTGACTTTC	CASSSDRPSSSGANVLTF
.	TRBV7-7	15	.	TRBJ1-4	TGTGCCAGCAGCTTAGGGGGTAAGATGGGTGAAAAACTGTTTTTT	CASSLGGKMGEKLFF
TRBD1	TRBV27	15	.	TRBJ1-3	TGTGCCAGCAGGCCTACCGGGACAGGGTGGAACACCATATATTTT	CASRPTGTGWNTIYF
.	TRBV5-1	15	.	TRBJ1-2	TGCGCCAGCAGCTTGGCCCGGCGGATAACCTATGGCTACACCTTC	CASSLARRITYGYTF
.	TRBV6-4	13	once	TRBJ2-3	TGTGCCAGCAGTGCAGAGAGCACAGATACGCAGTATTTT	CASSAESTDTQYF
.	TRBV11-2	14	.	TRBJ2-3	TGTGCCAGCAGCTTAGTGGTGGGCACAGATACGCAGTATTTT	CASSLVVGTDTQYF
.	TRBV2	13	.	TRBJ2-1	TGTGCCAGCACAACACCGGGGCACAATGAGCAGTTCTTC	CASTTPGHNEQFF
TRBD2	TRBV11-2	14	.	TRBJ2-1	TGTGCCAGCAGCCCCATCCGGGAGGGCGGTGAGCAGTTCTTC	CASSPIREGGEQFF
.	TRBV7-9	15	.	TRBJ1-2	TGTGCCAGCAGCTTAGGTACAGGGCCAACCGGGGGCTACACCTTC	CASSLGTGPTGGYTF
TRBD1	TRBV10-2	15	.	TRBJ2-5	TGCGCCAGCAGTGAGTCTGGGACAGGGATAGAGACCCAGTACTTC	CASSESGTGIETQYF
.	TRBV20-1	10	few	TRBJ2-5	TGCAGTGCTAGTTTGGAGACCCAGTACTTC	CSASLETQYF
TRBD2	TRBV7-9	16	.	TRBJ2-3	TGTGCCAGCAGCTCCACGGCGCGGGAGTTCACAGATACGCAGTATTTT	CASSSTAREFTDTQYF
.	TRBV15	12	.	TRBJ1-1	TGTGCCACCTCTCGAGCGGACACTGAAGCTTTCTTT	CATSRADTEAFF
.	TRBV21-1	12	.	TRBJ1-6	TGTGCCAGCACACCCTGGAACTCACCCCTCCACTTT	CASTPWNSPLHF
.	TRBV18	16	once	TRBJ1-4	TGTGCCAGCTCCCCACGAGCGACAGGACTTAGCGAAAAACTGTTTTTT	CASSPRATGLSEKLFF
TRBD1	TRBV6-4	14	.	TRBJ2-5	TGTGCCAGCAGACCTACAGGGGGCGCAGAGACCCAGTACTTC	CASRPTGGAETQYF
.	TRBV7-9	12	.	TRBJ1-5	TGTGCCAGCAGCGATCTGGGGCGGCCCCAGCATTTT	CASSDLGRPQHF
.	TRBV4-2	15	.	TRBJ1-6	TGTGCCAGCAGCCAAGATCCGGGGATAAATTCACCCCTCCACTTT	CASSQDPGINSPLHF
.	TRBV7-9	16	once	TRBJ2-3	TGTGCCAGCAGCTTAGAAGGGGCGCGGAGCACAGATACGCAGTATTTT	CASSLEGARSTDTQYF
.	TRBV7-8	16	.	TRBJ2-3	TGTGCCAGCAGCTTACTTCGCGTCCTGAGCACAGATACGCAGTATTTT	CASSLLRVLSTDTQYF
TRBD2	TRBV9	15	.	TRBJ2-1	TGTGCCAGCAGCCCTAGCGGCGGGAGGGACAATGAGCAGTTCTTC	CASSPSGGRDNEQFF
TRBD2	TRBV5-1	15	.	TRBJ2-5	TGCGCCAGCATGCCTAGCGGGGGGGCTGAGGAGACCCAGTACTTC	CASMPSGGAEETQYF
TRBD1	TRBV30	14	.	TRBJ2-3	TGTGCCTGGAGTGCAACGACAGGGGTCGATACGCAGTATTTT	CAWSATTGVDTQYF
.	TRBV19	15	.	TRBJ2-5	TGTGCCAGTAGTATAGGCGGGGCAGGGGAAGAGACCCAGTACTTC	CASSIGGAGEETQYF
TRBD1	TRBV7-8	13	few	TRBJ1-1	TGTGCCAGCAGCCGGGACAGGAACACTGAAGCTTTCTTT	CASSRDRNTEAFF
.	TRBV2	13	.	TRBJ1-4	TGTGCCACCCGGGGGGGACGAAATGAAAAACTGTTTTTT	CATRGGRNEKLFF
TRBD1	TRBV6-5	15	.	TRBJ1-6	TGTGCCAGCAGTCAGGGACAGGGATTGGGTTCACCCCTCCACTTT	CASSQGQGLGSPLHF
.	TRBV9	15	.	TRBJ1-2	TGTGCCAGCAGCGTAGGCGGCAGAGGAAAGGAGGGCTACACCTTC	CASSVGGRGKEGYTF
.	TRBV2	13	.	TRBJ1-1	TGTGCCAGCAGCCCAGACACGAACACTGAAGCTTTCTTT	CASSPDTNTEAFF
.	TRBV30	12	.	TRBJ1-1	TGTGCCTGGAGTGTAGGACGGTATGAAGCTTTCTTT	CAWSVGRYEAFF
.	TRBV25-1	15	.	TRBJ2-1	TGTGCCAGCAGTGGGTGGCAGGGAACTAGCAATGAGCAGTTCTTC	CASSGWQGTSNEQFF
.	TRBV11-2	11	few	TRBJ1-1	TGTGCCAGCGGAATGAACACTGAAGCTTTCTTT	CASGMNTEAFF
.	TRBV9	15	few	TRBJ2-7	TGTGCCAGCAGCGTAGCAGCGGTTAGCTCCTACGAGCAGTACTTC	CASSVAAVSSYEQYF
.	TRBV5-8	17	.	TRBJ1-1	TGTGCCAGCAGCTTGGAAGCCCGCGGCCGTGGGGGCACTGAAGCTTTCTTT	CASSLEARGRGGTEAFF
TRBD1	TRBV6-5	12	.	TRBJ1-1	TGTGCCAGCAGTTATTTGAGGGGGCGGGCTTTCTTT	CASSYLRGRAFF
.	TRBV11-3	11	.	TRBJ1-1	TGTGCCAGCAGCCACCGGACTGAAGCTTTCTTT	CASSHRTEAFF
TRBD2	TRBV5-1	15	.	TRBJ2-1	TGCGCCAGCAGCTTGGAGCGGGAGACTTACAATGAGCAGTTCTTC	CASSLERETYNEQFF
.	TRBV5-6	14	.	TRBJ1-5	TGTGCCAGCAGCCAACGGGGTACTAATCAGCCCCAGCATTTT	CASSQRGTNQPQHF